Below are 16 T cell receptor beta chains sequenced from a single sample in a study of OX40 agonist ivuxolimab in advanced cancers. Library method: the immunoSEQ multiplex PCR assay. TCRdb provides this immuneACCESS table in a form limited to in-frame rearrangements. Some clones are lacking; in checked studies, under half of them reflect an unresolved V gene, and why the rest are absent is not known. In this sample the table shows roughly 110,000 clones, about nine tenths of which occur a single time. The leading ten clones occupy approximately 0.52% of the sample. This material consisted of CD4+ or CD8+ T cells sorted from blood, taken in a trial of the OX40 agonist ivuxolimab. These receptors all come from an adult with an advanced solid tumor such as melanoma, head and neck, liver or kidney cancer.

The V and J genes are TRBV7-2 and TRBJ2-3; D unclear. The germline gives CDR1 SGHTA, CDR2 FQGNSA. V was pared by 0 bases and J by 2 bases, with 9 bases between. The CDR3 loop spans 15 amino acids. CDR3 protein: CASSLARVSTDTQYF. In nucleotides, the CDR3 is TGTGCCAGCAGCTTAGCGCGAGTTTCCACAGATACGCAGTATTTT. Together with reference TRBV7-2 and TRBJ2-3, the CDR3 gives the full variable domain: GAGVSQSPSNKVTEKGKDVELRCDPISGHTALYWYRQSLGQGLEFLIYFQGNSAPDKSGLPSDRFSAERTGGSVSTLTIQRTQQEDSAVYLCASSLARVSTDTQYFGPGTRLTVL.

The CDR3 nucleotides are TGTGCCACCTCGACAGGCTTGGATTCACCCCTCCACTTT. Translated, it gives CATSTGLDSPLHF. V usage is TRBV11-2 and J usage is TRBJ1-6; tentatively, D is TRBD1 (6 bases). CDR1 is SGHAT and CDR2 is FQNNGV in the germline V gene. Trimming removed 10 bases from V and 8 bases from J, with 15 bases in between. This CDR3 has 13 amino acids.

The chain combines TRBV19 with TRBJ2-5; 7 nucleotides align to TRBD1. This CDR3 has 16 residues. Germline-derived CDR1 and CDR2 are LNHDA and SQIVND (reference sequence). V lost 2 bases, J lost 2 bases, and 8 bases stayed unmatched. The CDR3 loop is CASSISPGTAQETQYF. CDR3 bases: TGTGCCAGTAGTATAAGCCCCGGGACAGCGCAAGAGACCCAGTACTTC.

The chain couples TRBV28 to TRBJ2-7; 7 positions agree with TRBD1. Germline V gene sequence: CDR1 MDHEN, CDR2 SYDVKM. V was clipped by 3 bases and J by 7 bases; unmatched bases: 15. The CDR3 contains 16 residues. The CDR3 bases are TGTGCCAGCAGTTTTCCCGGTACAGGGGTCAACGGAGAGCAGTACTTC. It translates to CASSFPGTGVNGEQYF.

The chain has TRBV10-3 and TRBJ2-1, with TRBD2 identical over 7 bases. The CDR3 is made up of 14 amino acids. Trimming at V came to 6 bases and at J to 7 bases, leaving 9 bases not matched to a gene. Germline lookup yields CDR1 ENHRY and CDR2 SYGVKD. CDR3 nucleotide sequence: TGTGCCATCAGCAGGACTAGTAAGGGGAATGAGCAGTTCTTC. This encodes CAISRTSKGNEQFF.

This chain joins TRBV7-9 and TRBJ1-6; 8 bases are shared with TRBD1. The CDR3 contains 13 residues. Germline assignment: CDR1 SEHNR and CDR2 FQNEAQ (reference sequence). With V trimmed by 11 bases and J by 9 bases, 9 bases remained unmatched. CDR3 sequence reads: CALAGGAPSPLHF. The CDR3 DNA reads TGTGCCCTCGCAGGGGGCGCCCCTTCACCCCTCCACTTT.

This clone was seen a single time. V gene TRBV9 combines with J gene TRBJ1-3; D is undetermined. From germline, CDR1 is SGDLS and CDR2 YYNGEE. The V end lost 1 base, the J end lost 0 bases, and 8 bases lay between the germline ends. The CDR3 contains 15 residues. For the CDR3, the DNA is TGTGCCAGCAGCGTATATCAGGACTCTGGAAACACCATATATTTT. It encodes CASSVYQDSGNTIYF.

The CDR3 reads CASSAGSGQFYGYTF. CDR3 nucleotide sequence: TGTGCCAGCAGCGCGGGGTCAGGACAGTTCTATGGCTACACCTTC. The chain joins TRBV9 to TRBJ1-2; D possibly corresponds to TRBD1 (6 bases). The CDR3 extends over 15 amino acids. V lost 3 bases and J 4 bases, leaving 16 bases between the germline ends. From germline, CDR1 is SGDLS and CDR2 YYNGEE.

This chain links TRBV28 with TRBJ2-6; 8 nucleotides agree with TRBD1. CDR3 length: 19 amino acids. CDR1 and CDR2 (germline): MDHEN, SYDVKM. V trimming: 2 bases; J trimming: 2 bases; junction bases outside the gene matches: 11. This chain's CDR3 is CASSLPARTGRTGANVLTF. The CDR3 nucleotides read TGTGCCAGCAGTTTACCGGCCCGGACAGGGAGGACTGGGGCCAACGTCCTGACTTTC. Full variable domain (rest looked up from reference TRBV28 and TRBJ2-6): DVKVTQSSRYLVKRTGEKVFLECVQDMDHENMFWYRQDPGLGLRLIYFSYDVKMKEKGDIPEGYSVSREKKERFSLILESASTNQTSMYLCASSLPARTGRTGANVLTFGAGSRLTVL.

The chain uses TRBV28 and TRBJ2-3; 8 positions match TRBD2. Germline trimming cut 2 bases from V and 2 bases from J; bases unmatched to any gene: 6. The V gene's germline CDR1 is MDHEN and CDR2 SYDVKM. This CDR3 is 16 amino acids long. CDR3 bases: TGTGCCAGCAGTTTAGGCGGGGGGTCCAACACAGATACGCAGTATTTT. It codes for CASSLGGGSNTDTQYF.

V gene TRBV6-6 combines with J gene TRBJ2-7; 9 bases are a match to TRBD1. In germline, CDR1 is MNHNY, CDR2 SVGAGI (reference sequence). This CDR3 spans 16 amino acids. V shed 5 bases, J shed 1 base, and the junction held 9 bases outside the gene matches. CDR3 region: CASSITTGGGSYEQYF. CDR3 nucleotide sequence: TGTGCCAGCAGTATAACGACAGGGGGGGGGTCCTACGAGCAGTACTTC.

This chain connects TRBV25-1 to TRBJ1-6; D gene unclear. Germline assignment: CDR1 MGHDK and CDR2 SYGVNS. Trimming stripped 1 base from V and 0 bases from J, with 13 bases between. This CDR3 contains 18 residues. CDR3 in amino acids: CASSELGGGSSYNSPLHF. The CDR3 DNA sequence: TGTGCCAGCAGTGAATTAGGAGGCGGGAGCTCCTATAATTCACCCCTCCACTTT.

For the CDR3, the DNA is TGTGCCACCAGCAGTGAGTACCGGGGCAATCAGCCCCAGCATTTT. It translates to CATSSEYRGNQPQHF. The chain combines TRBV15 with TRBJ1-5; no firm D call. The V end was cut by 3 bases, the J end by 2 bases, with 11 bases between. This CDR3 has 15 amino acids. CDR1 and CDR2 (germline): LNHNV, YYDKDF (reference sequence).

The V and J genes are TRBV19 and TRBJ2-2, with a weak D call TRBD1 (6 bases). The germline CDR1 and CDR2 sequences are LNHDA and SQIVND (reference sequence). The CDR3 is 14 residues long. V was pared by 6 bases and J by 1 base, with 9 bases between. The CDR3 spells CASRPTGNTGELFF. In nucleotides, the CDR3 is TGTGCCAGTAGGCCGACAGGGAACACCGGGGAGCTGTTTTTT. The full variable domain, rest sourced from reference TRBV19 and TRBJ2-2, is DGGITQSPKYLFRKEGQNVTLSCEQNLNHDAMYWYRQDPGQGLRLIYYSQIVNDFQKGDIAEGYSVSREKKESFPLTVTSAQKNPTAFYLCASRPTGNTGELFFGEGSRLTVL.

This sequence joins TRBV29-1 and TRBJ2-2; no firm D call. This CDR3 comprises 13 residues. With 7 bases removed from V and 6 bases from J, the gap between germline ends came to 15 bases. Germline values: CDR1 SQVTM, CDR2 ANQGSEA. The CDR3 here is CSAGPRGAGELFF. The CDR3 region has the DNA TGCAGCGCCGGGCCAAGAGGAGCCGGGGAGCTGTTTTTT.

The chain couples TRBV5-1 to TRBJ2-2; D remains ambiguous. The CDR3 has 16 amino acids. Trimming took 4 bases from V and 0 from J, leaving 13 bases between them. The germline CDR1 and CDR2 sequences are SGHRS and YFSETQ. The CDR3 is CASSAPLFANTGELFF. The DNA of the CDR3 is TGCGCCAGCAGCGCCCCTTTATTCGCGAACACCGGGGAGCTGTTTTTT.